Below are 11 T cell receptor beta chains sequenced from a single sample in a study of early T cells in non-severe SARS-CoV-2 infection. TCRdb processed the 5' RACE reads anew with MiXCR; each CDR3 protein has one entry. The repertoire includes about 83,000 distinct CDR3 sequences, over 13% of them detected once, and 3% to 3.5% sits in the top ten. The material sequenced was whole blood. These receptors were collected from an adult who was a healthcare worker with PCR-confirmed SARS-CoV-2 infection or an uninfected control (not recorded which).

This clonotype was observed many times. V and J are TRBV5-1 and TRBJ2-7; 12 bases are a match to TRBD2. The CDR3 has 19 amino acids. The germline V gene encodes CDR1 SGHRS and CDR2 YFSETQ. The junction had 18 bases not matched to a gene; V was cut back by 1 base and J by 7 bases. The CDR3 bases are TGCGCCAGCAGCTTGACTCCTAGCGGGGGGGCCGTATCGATGAGGGAGCAGTACTTC. Translated: CASSLTPSGGAVSMREQYF. Looking up the rest from reference TRBV5-1 and TRBJ2-7 gives the full variable domain: KAGVTQTPRYLIKTRGQQVTLSCSPISGHRSVSWYQQTPGQGLQFLFEYFSETQRNKGNFPGRFSGRQFSNSRSEMNVSTLELGDSALYLCASSLTPSGGAVSMREQYFGPGTRLTVT.

CDR3 DNA sequence: TGTGCCAGCAGCTCCGGTAGGGTATGGAGCTCCTACAATGAGCAGTTCTTC. Residues: CASSSGRVWSSYNEQFF. This sequence joins TRBV7-2 and TRBJ2-1; no reliable D call. This CDR3 region has 17 residues. V was trimmed by 4 bases and J by 0 bases, leaving 16 bases between them. CDR1 is SGHTA, CDR2 FQGNSA, per germline.

The gene calls are TRBV12-3 or TRBV12-4 and TRBJ1-1; 7 nucleotides agree with TRBD1. The CDR3 runs to 14 residues. The junction had 9 bases not matched to a gene; V was cut back by 6 bases and J by 5 bases. The CDR3 region is CASRSTGRGTEAFF. Written as DNA, the CDR3 is TGTGCCAGCAGATCGACAGGGAGGGGGACTGAAGCTTTCTTT.

This clonotype was counted at least ten times. This chain uses TRBV7-3 with TRBJ2-3, with 8 bases identical to TRBD2. This CDR3 has 14 amino acids. CDR1 is SGHTA and CDR2 is FQGTGA in the germline V gene. Unmatched junction bases numbered 6, after V lost 6 bases and J lost 4 bases. In nucleotides, the CDR3 is TGTGCCAGCAGGACGGGAGGGAAGTCAGATACGCAGTATTTT. Amino acid sequence: CASRTGGKSDTQYF.

This clonotype was picked up a small number of times. The chain carries TRBV3-1 and TRBJ2-2; D uncertain. Trimming shortened V by 4 bases and J by 6 bases, and 15 bases separated the two germline ends. Germline V gene sequence: CDR1 LGHDT, CDR2 YNNKEL (reference sequence). The CDR3 consists of 15 residues. CDR3 in amino acids: CASSLSYPGAGELFF. CDR3 DNA: TGTGCCAGCAGCCTCTCTTACCCTGGCGCCGGGGAGCTGTTTTTT.

This clonotype has at least ten counts. The chain has TRBV20-1 and TRBJ2-7; TRBD2 might be the D (5 bases). Looked up from germline, CDR1 is DFQATT and CDR2 is SNEGSKA (reference sequence). Trimming cost V 3 bases and J 6 bases, with 27 bases left between them. This CDR3 has 17 residues. The CDR3 reads CSASRVAGRAVSREQYF. The CDR3 region has the DNA TGCAGTGCTAGTAGAGTGGCGGGCCGGGCCGTCTCGCGCGAGCAGTACTTC.

This clonotype has more than one count but fewer than ten. The chain combines TRBV7-9 with TRBJ2-7; D call uncertain. The V end was cut by 0 bases, the J end by 3 bases, with 9 bases between. This CDR3 contains 14 residues. Germline V gives CDR1 SEHNR, CDR2 FQNEAQ (reference sequence). The CDR3 reads CASSLASRDYEQYF. The CDR3 coding sequence is TGTGCCAGCAGCTTAGCGAGTAGGGACTACGAGCAGTACTTC.

The chain joins TRBV19 to TRBJ2-1, with no clear D. CDR1 and CDR2 from the germline V gene are LNHDA and SQIVND (reference sequence). V was cut by 4 bases and J by 3 bases, with 10 bases left in between. The CDR3 covers 14 residues. CDR3 in DNA: TGTGCCAGTAGTACTAGTCGAGGCTACAATGAGCAGTTCTTC. Its translation: CASSTSRGYNEQFF.

The table lists this clonotype with a few counts. The chain couples TRBV20-1 to TRBJ1-5; D is perhaps TRBD1 (6 bases). The V gene's germline CDR1 is DFQATT and CDR2 SNEGSKA (reference sequence). The CDR3 extends over 14 amino acids. V was shortened by 4 bases and J by 2 bases, with 12 bases between the two germline ends. For the CDR3, the DNA is TGCAGTGCTACGGGGGCACAGGGCAATCAGCCCCAGCATTTT. It codes for CSATGAQGNQPQHF.

V is TRBV12-3 or TRBV12-4 and J is TRBJ1-3; D is uncertain. With 4 bases removed from V and 2 bases from J, the gap between germline ends came to 9 bases. The CDR3 has 14 amino acids. The CDR3 sequence is CASSSDATGNTIYF. DNA for the CDR3: TGTGCCAGCAGTTCGGACGCCACTGGAAACACCATATATTTT.

In its sample, this clonotype was seen many times. This CDR3 is CASSLPGLAGDRNIQYF. The CDR3 coding sequence is TGTGCCAGCAGTCTACCGGGACTAGCGGGAGATCGGAACATTCAGTACTTC. The chain is built from TRBV12-3 or TRBV12-4 and TRBJ2-4, with 14 bases identical to TRBD2. Losses at the gene ends were 5 bases for V and 7 bases for J; bases not matched to a gene: 10. CDR3 length: 17 residues.